The clone carrying this T cell receptor (beta chain) was observed at least ten times. What it recognizes is unknown. Making TCR cDNA involved 5'RACE template switching, which added UMIs and a universal primer site. TCRdb called the 5' RACE reads again in MiXCR, with one record for every CDR3 protein. The table has a few hundred thousand distinct CDR3 sequences, roughly 3.9% seen once; the top ten hold roughly 24%. This sample was included in a study of T cells after yellow fever vaccination. General observations from the study: Once the booster was given, most primary-vaccination clones reappeared, at roughly 96% for CD4 and approximately 88% for CD8. Peaking on day 5 versus 15, the secondary response was faster but weaker.

This CDR3 contains 13 residues. J lost 7 bases, V lost 2 bases, and 7 bases had no gene match. Germline V lookup: CDR1 DFQATT, CDR2 SNEGSKA (reference sequence). The sample here was PBMCs, taken 5 days after the yellow fever booster vaccination. The rearrangement joins TRBV20-1 to TRBJ1-1; 7 bases are shared with TRBD1. The clonotype comes from a man younger than 35 who received the YFV17D yellow fever vaccine. CDR3 loop: CSARRGQLGEAFF. In nucleotides, the CDR3 is TGCAGTGCTAGAAGGGGACAGCTAGGTGAAGCTTTCTTT.